A single sample is the source of the 6 T cell receptor beta chains below, sequenced in a study of blood T cell repertoires in COVID-19. Profiling relied on immunoSEQ multiplex PCR, and the TCRdb table lists in-frame clones only, not all of them. The data contain 270,000 or so clones, nearly 90% of them singletons. The source material was peripheral blood. The receptors were sampled from a woman aged 55-75 years with COVID-19, enrolled during active disease.

In this sample, this clone turned up once. The chain couples TRBV19 to TRBJ1-6, with 8 bases lining up with TRBD1. The CDR3 is 15 residues long. Per the germline V gene, CDR1 is LNHDA and CDR2 is SQIVND (reference sequence). V dropped 3 bases and J dropped 8; count of bases not matched to a gene: 6. CDR3 bases: TGTGCCAGTAGTATTCCTCGGACAGGGCATTCACCCCTCCACTTT. Translated, it gives CASSIPRTGHSPLHF. Filled out from reference TRBV19 and TRBJ1-6, the complete variable domain reads DGGITQSPKYLFRKEGQNVTLSCEQNLNHDAMYWYRQDPGQGLRLIYYSQIVNDFQKGDIAEGYSVSREKKESFPLTVTSAQKNPTAFYLCASSIPRTGHSPLHFGNGTRLTVT.

The rearrangement joins TRBV7-8 to TRBJ2-7; a weak D match, TRBD1 (7 bases). The germline V gene encodes CDR1 SGHVS and CDR2 FQNEAQ. There are 15 residues in the CDR3. V lost 2 bases, J lost 2 bases, and 13 bases lay in between. The CDR3 loop reads CASSLWQGGPYEQYF. DNA for the CDR3: TGTGCCAGCAGCTTATGGCAGGGGGGTCCCTACGAGCAGTACTTC.

The V call is TRBV11-2, the J call TRBJ2-3; D perhaps matches TRBD2 (6 bases). The germline V gene has CDR1 SGHAT and CDR2 FQNNGV. The length of the CDR3 is 17 residues. The V and J ends lost 1 base and 1 base respectively, with 15 bases between them. The CDR3 sequence: CASSLVGGFGGTDTQYF. The CDR3 DNA reads as TGTGCCAGCAGCTTAGTGGGGGGTTTTGGGGGCACAGATACGCAGTATTTT.

The V gene is TRBV18, the J gene TRBJ1-6; 8 nucleotides line up with TRBD1. In germline, CDR1 is KGHSH, CDR2 LQKENI. The V and J ends lost 1 base and 7 bases, in that order; junction bases with no gene match: 3. The CDR3 extends over 15 amino acids. The CDR3 reads CASSPRTGNNSPLHF. CDR3 bases: TGTGCCAGCTCACCACGGACAGGGAACAATTCACCCCTCCACTTT.

Only one count was recorded for this clone. The chain couples TRBV5-8 to TRBJ1-5; the D is unclear. CDR1 and CDR2 (germline): SGHTS, YDEGEE. The CDR3 contains 15 residues. Trimming removed 4 bases from V and 1 base from J, with 12 bases in between. The CDR3 DNA reads TGTGCCAGCAGCGCCCTTCGTGGCAGCAATCAGCCCCAGCATTTT. It encodes CASSALRGSNQPQHF.

The rearrangement joins TRBV18 to TRBJ2-3, with TRBD2 matching over 9 bases. The CDR3 has 16 residues. The trim removed 2 bases at V and 6 bases at J, leaving 9 bases unmatched. CDR1 and CDR2 from the germline V gene are KGHSH and LQKENI. CDR3 nucleotides: TGTGCCAGCTCACCATCCGGCGGGGGGGCCGGGGATACGCAGTATTTT. Translated, it gives CASSPSGGGAGDTQYF.